This T cell receptor beta chain was observed in a study of T cells after yellow fever vaccination. The overall study: Fractions with few cells were prepared using SMART-Seq v4 Ultra Low Input. General study findings and limits: The bulk population could contribute abundant contaminating clonotypes to FACS-sorted repertoires. The study re-detected most primary-vaccination clones after the booster (around 96% CD4, around 90% CD8). Only a small proportion of the clonotypes turned up in both the CD4 and the CD8 compartments, likely arising from convergent recombination.

MiXCR, run by TCRdb on the 5' RACE reads, gives a single entry per CDR3 protein. The repertoire holds just under 600,000 distinct CDR3 sequences, approximately 15% seen once, with over 12% in the top ten. As to this clonotype: Its antigen is not known.

Sequenced material: PBMCs, taken on the day of the yellow fever booster vaccination. The clonotype originates from a man in his thirties or forties who received the YFV17D yellow fever vaccine.

Written as DNA, the CDR3 is TGTGCCAGCAGCTTGTTGGGACTAGCGGCCGAGCAGTACTTC. As protein: CASSLLGLAAEQYF. V and J are TRBV5-6 and TRBJ2-7, with TRBD2 matching over 11 bases. Germline loops: CDR1 SGHDT, CDR2 YYEEEE. Trimming cost V 1 base and J 6 bases; bases outside gene matches: 3. The CDR3 is 14 amino acids.